The 8 T cell receptor beta chains below come from one sample, sequenced in a study of OX40 agonist ivuxolimab in advanced cancers. Clones were sequenced by immunoSEQ multiplex PCR, and TCRdb holds only the in-frame ones, with some missing. The table has under 80,000 clones, roughly 86% seen once. The source was CD4+ or CD8+ T cells sorted from blood, collected in a trial of the OX40 agonist ivuxolimab. Receptor source: an adult with an advanced solid tumor such as melanoma, head and neck, liver or kidney cancer.

The chain has TRBV7-8 and TRBJ1-6; the D is unclear. The germline V gene encodes CDR1 SGHVS and CDR2 FQNEAQ. The V end was cut by 2 bases, the J end by 8 bases, with 7 bases between. CDR3 size: 13 residues. The CDR3, as DNA: TGTGCCAGCAGCTTAACGGCAGATTCACCCCTCCACTTT. Its protein product is CASSLTADSPLHF. Drawing the rest from reference TRBV7-8 and TRBJ1-6, the complete variable domain is GAGVSQSPRYKVAKRGQDVALRCDPISGHVSLFWYQQALGQGPEFLTYFQNEAQLDKSGLPSDRFFAERPEGSVSTLKIQRTQQEDSAVYLCASSLTADSPLHFGNGTRLTVT.

V is TRBV7-2 and J is TRBJ1-2; D remains ambiguous. Germline loops: CDR1 SGHTA, CDR2 FQGNSA. The germline V and J ends were trimmed by 2 bases and 1 base, with 8 bases remaining between them. The CDR3 spans 14 residues. The CDR3: CASSLSSSNYGYTF. In DNA, the CDR3 is TGTGCCAGCAGCTTAAGTTCCAGTAACTATGGCTACACCTTC.

This chain connects TRBV7-8 to TRBJ2-5; D is undetermined. Germline-derived CDR1 and CDR2 are SGHVS and FQNEAQ. V was cut by 1 base and J by 1 base, with 10 bases left in between. The CDR3 runs to 15 residues. The CDR3 DNA is TGTGCCAGCAGCTTAGTAACCGGTCCCCAAGAGACCCAGTACTTC. Translation: CASSLVTGPQETQYF.

A single count supports this clone. The gene calls are TRBV2 and TRBJ1-6, with a tentative D call TRBD1 (6 bases). Trimming left V 6 bases short and J 6 bases short, with 15 bases between. This CDR3 is 15 amino acids long. Germline loops: CDR1 SNHLY, CDR2 FYNNEI. The CDR3 loop reads CASRGEGGANSPLHF. As DNA, the CDR3 is TGTGCCAGCAGGGGAGAAGGGGGGGCTAATTCACCCCTCCACTTT. The whole variable domain, remainder taken from reference TRBV2 and TRBJ1-6, is EPEVTQTPSHQVTQMGQEVILRCVPISNHLYFYWYRQILGQKVEFLVSFYNNEISEKSEIFDDQFSVERPDGSNFTLKIRSTKLEDSAMYFCASRGEGGANSPLHFGNGTRLTVT.

The V gene is TRBV7-8, the J gene TRBJ1-6, with D possibly being TRBD1 (5 bases). Germline CDR1 and CDR2: SGHVS and FQNEAQ. Trimming stripped 8 bases from V and 7 bases from J, with 9 bases between. CDR3 length: 12 amino acids. Here the CDR3 reads CASGTRNSPLHF. Written as DNA, the CDR3 is TGTGCCAGCGGGACCAGGAATTCACCCCTCCACTTT.

The gene calls are TRBV6-5 and TRBJ2-3, with D possibly called TRBD1 or TRBD2 (6 bases each). Germline V lookup: CDR1 MNHEY, CDR2 SVGAGI. Deletions cut 3 bases from V and 4 bases from J, with 14 bases between. The CDR3 contains 15 residues. This chain's CDR3 is CASSYRAEGADTQYF. In DNA, the CDR3 is TGTGCCAGCAGTTATCGAGCGGAGGGGGCAGATACGCAGTATTTT.

This clone has only a few counts. The chain has TRBV9 and TRBJ2-3, with unresolved D. CDR1 and CDR2 from the germline V gene are SGDLS and YYNGEE. V lost 4 bases and J 5 bases, leaving 8 bases between the germline ends. This CDR3 comprises 12 residues. CDR3 sequence: CASSSDVDTQYF. CDR3 DNA sequence: TGTGCCAGCAGCTCGGATGTAGATACGCAGTATTTT.

The chain is built from TRBV28 and TRBJ2-7; unclear D gene. Germline values: CDR1 MDHEN, CDR2 SYDVKM. This CDR3 has 13 residues. Trimming removed 2 bases at V and 6 bases at J, with 11 bases between. CDR3 in amino acids: CASSLGHNPEQYF. The CDR3 region has the DNA TGTGCCAGCAGTTTAGGCCACAACCCCGAGCAGTACTTC.